A selection of T cell receptor beta chains follows, all from one sample in a study of Ad26.COV2.S vaccination and SARS-CoV-2 variants. Method: immunoSEQ multiplex PCR; TCRdb's copy keeps in-frame clones and lacks some. Of roughly 270,000 clones detected, around 87% appear once; the ten largest clones hold approximately 3.3%. The material sequenced was peripheral blood, taken in a trial of Ad26.COV2.S vaccine versus placebo. These receptors were obtained from a person between 18 and 65 years old who received the Ad26.COV2.S COVID-19 vaccine or a placebo. CDR3s include the opening cysteine and the closing phenylalanine or tryptophan. A D gene is named only where the DNA matches it firmly. Clone size is given for some rows only: seen once, a few or many times, or a class if the clone is expanded.

V gene,J gene,CDR3 length,D gene,clone size,CDR3 protein,CDR3 DNA
TRBV2,TRBJ2-2,15,NA,NA,CASRVTEWNTGELFF,TGTGCCAGCAGGGTTACCGAGTGGAACACCGGGGAGCTGTTTTTT
TRBV30,TRBJ2-2,18,TRBD2,NA,CAWSVGPGLAGVTGELFF,TGTGCCTGGAGTGTGGGGCCGGGACTAGCGGGAGTGACCGGGGAGCTGTTTTTT
TRBV11-2,TRBJ2-3,13,NA,NA,CASSSLGTMGMYF,TGTGCCAGCAGCTCTCTAGGAACTATGGGGATGTATTTT
TRBV7-2,TRBJ2-1,16,TRBD1,NA,CASSHDRDPSYNEQFF,TGTGCCAGCAGCCACGACAGGGATCCCTCCTACAATGAGCAGTTCTTC
TRBV4-3,TRBJ2-3,17,TRBD2,many,CASSQGLAGGSTDTQYF,TGCGCCAGCAGCCAGGGACTAGCGGGGGGATCCACAGATACGCAGTATTTT
TRBV7-3,TRBJ2-5,13,NA,NA,CASSLSAVETQYF,TGTGCCAGCAGCCTCAGCGCGGTTGAGACCCAGTACTTC
TRBV6-5,TRBJ1-3,15,NA,NA,CASSTPRDSGNTIYF,TGTGCCAGCAGTACGCCTAGGGACTCTGGAAACACCATATATTTT
TRBV18,TRBJ1-5,16,TRBD1,NA,CASSPPGQGNWEPQHF,TGTGCCAGCTCACCACCGGGACAGGGGAATTGGGAGCCCCAGCATTTT
TRBV2,TRBJ2-1,15,TRBD1,NA,CASSYLRGQYNEQFF,TGTGCCAGCAGTTACCTCAGGGGGCAATACAATGAGCAGTTCTTC
TRBV7-2,TRBJ2-1,19,TRBD2,NA,CASSPIPPPSGRRRNEQFF,TGTGCCAGCAGCCCAATACCCCCCCCTAGCGGGAGACGGAGGAATGAGCAGTTCTTC
TRBV6-2/TRBV6-3,TRBJ1-5,15,NA,NA,CASSPGAGWNQPQHF,TGTGCCAGCAGCCCCGGGGCAGGGTGGAATCAGCCCCAGCATTTT
TRBV18,TRBJ2-3,13,NA,NA,CASSPVRGDTQYF,TGTGCCAGCTCACCAGTGCGGGGCGATACGCAGTATTTT
TRBV27,TRBJ1-5,13,NA,NA,CASSLQVNQPQHF,TGTGCCAGCAGTTTACAGGTAAATCAGCCCCAGCATTTT
TRBV3-1/TRBV3-2,TRBJ1-2,12,NA,NA,CASSQDTYGYTF,TGTGCCAGCAGCCAAGATACGTATGGCTACACCTTC
TRBV19,TRBJ2-7,15,TRBD1,NA,CASSTTGTGVYEQYF,TGTGCCAGTAGTACGACCGGGACAGGGGTCTACGAGCAGTACTTC
TRBV15,TRBJ1-3,16,NA,once,CATSRDWKGDGNTIYF,TGTGCCACCAGCAGAGATTGGAAAGGGGATGGAAACACCATATATTTT
TRBV28,TRBJ2-1,13,NA,NA,CASRSYRFNEQFF,TGTGCCAGCAGATCCTACAGGTTCAATGAGCAGTTCTTC
TRBV5-6,TRBJ1-2,14,NA,once,CASSPWWGNYGYTF,TGTGCCAGCAGCCCATGGTGGGGGAACTATGGCTACACCTTC
TRBV12-3/TRBV12-4,TRBJ1-1,12,NA,NA,CASSFGVTEAFF,TGTGCCAGCAGTTTCGGGGTCACTGAAGCTTTCTTT
TRBV19,TRBJ1-5,15,NA,NA,CASSIGKGSSQPQHF,TGTGCCAGTAGTATAGGTAAGGGCTCCAGTCAGCCCCAGCATTTT
TRBV28,TRBJ1-1,15,NA,NA,CASSSLGTVNTEAFF,TGTGCCAGCAGTTCTCTTGGTACAGTCAACACTGAAGCTTTCTTT
TRBV7-9,TRBJ2-1,16,NA,NA,CASSLIGGSSYNEQFF,TGTGCCAGCAGCTTAATCGGGGGAAGCTCCTACAATGAGCAGTTCTTC
TRBV28,TRBJ1-2,13,TRBD1,NA,CATLPGTVYGYTF,TGTGCCACCCTTCCCGGGACAGTCTATGGCTACACCTTC
TRBV5-1,TRBJ2-3,16,NA,NA,CASSLVGFEGTDTQYF,TGCGCCAGCAGCTTGGTAGGTTTTGAAGGAACAGATACGCAGTATTTT
TRBV30,TRBJ2-5,11,NA,NA,CAWSVLETQYF,TGTGCCTGGAGTGTATTGGAGACCCAGTACTTC
TRBV5-4,TRBJ2-3,15,NA,NA,CASSLASLGTDTQYF,TGTGCCAGCAGCTTGGCCAGTCTCGGCACAGATACGCAGTATTTT
TRBV19,TRBJ2-5,14,NA,NA,CASSISRGQETQYF,TGTGCCAGTAGTATTAGCCGGGGGCAAGAGACCCAGTACTTC
TRBV27,TRBJ2-1,14,NA,NA,CASSFSGGHNEQFF,TGTGCCAGCAGTTTCTCCGGGGGACACAATGAGCAGTTCTTC
TRBV25-1,TRBJ1-2,15,TRBD1,NA,CASSESGGAGYGYTF,TGTGCCAGCAGTGAATCAGGGGGCGCAGGGTATGGCTACACCTTC